The clone carrying this T cell receptor (beta chain) was seen a handful of times. Its target is not known. These data originate in a study of metastatic and nonmetastatic thyroid tumors. About the research overall: Where malignant and benign thyroid patients were concerned, repertoires were compared across blood and tumor or nodule tissue.

Prior to thyroid surgery, none of the patients had received any treatment. Original handling: Differences in CDR3 between clinicopathological groups were drawn on to build a classifier intended to discriminate distant-metastatic papillary thyroid cancer patients. TCRdb re-analyzed the PCR reads through MiXCR. The V and J calls come from TCRdb's annotation, not from the publication. The repertoire holds some 86,000 clones, with approximately 13% as singletons. The CDR3 is 15 amino acids. V lost 0 bases and J 3 bases, leaving 10 bases between the germline ends. The germline V gene encodes CDR1 LGHDT and CDR2 YNNKEL (reference sequence). Findings of the study overall: Malignant tumors reportedly showed significantly higher TCR beta diversity than benign nodules in both blood and tumor.

This rearrangement joins TRBV3-1 to TRBJ2-3, with D possibly called TRBD1 or TRBD2 (6 bases each). The sequence came from a female donor with papillary thyroid cancer or a benign thyroid nodule (not recorded which). Some clones in this sample may be carry-over from other donors' samples. The sample consisted of tumor tissue. This CDR3 reads CASSQDEGGTDTQYF. In DNA, the CDR3 is TGTGCCAGCAGCCAAGATGAGGGGGGTACAGATACGCAGTATTTT.